Each of the 23 T cell receptor beta chains below was sequenced from the same sample in a study of cytomegalovirus exposure and HLA in healthy donors. PCR involved 60 Vbeta and 13 Jbeta primers. Method: immunoSEQ multiplex PCR; TCRdb's copy keeps in-frame clones and lacks some. Here the sample spans some 150,000 clones, around three quarters being singletons. Sequencing was performed on PBMCs. The receptors were gathered from a young man in good health and CMV-seronegative.

This chain uses TRBV6-1 with TRBJ1-1, with a tentative D call TRBD1 (6 bases). V lost 3 bases, J lost 2 bases, and 7 bases lay in between. The CDR3 loop spans 13 amino acids. Germline-derived CDR1 and CDR2 are MNHNS and SASEGT. CDR3 region: CASSETGNTEAFF. CDR3 coding DNA: TGTGCCAGCAGTGAGACAGGAAACACTGAAGCTTTCTTT.

The rearrangement links TRBV15 to TRBJ1-5, with D possibly matching TRBD1 (6 bases). Between the trimmed V and J ends, which lost 3 bases and 3 bases, there was a span of 18 bases. Per the germline V gene, CDR1 is LNHNV and CDR2 is YYDKDF (reference sequence). The CDR3 spans 17 residues. This CDR3 is CATSSDKGQGLNQPQHF. Written as DNA, the CDR3 is TGTGCCACCAGCAGTGATAAGGGACAAGGGCTCAATCAGCCCCAGCATTTT. Variable domain in full (rest from reference TRBV15 and TRBJ1-5): DAMVIQNPRYQVTQFGKPVTLSCSQTLNHNVMYWYQQKSSQAPKLLFHYYDKDFNNEADTPDNFQSRRPNTSFCFLDIRSPGLGDTAMYLCATSSDKGQGLNQPQHFGDGTRLSIL.

This chain joins TRBV10-3 and TRBJ2-7; weak D call: TRBD2 (5 bases). The CDR3 spans 15 residues. Germline-derived CDR1 and CDR2 are ENHRY and SYGVKD. Trimming left V 5 bases short and J 3 bases short, with 17 bases between. CDR3 protein: CAISIAPGRNYEQYF. The CDR3, as DNA: TGTGCCATCAGTATTGCACCGGGAAGAAACTACGAGCAGTACTTC.

J is TRBJ1-2 and V is TRBV6-1; D might be TRBD1 (5 bases). Germline V gene sequence: CDR1 MNHNS, CDR2 SASEGT. The CDR3 loop spans 12 amino acids. V lost 5 bases to trimming and J lost 2 bases, with 6 bases between them. The CDR3 is CASSQGNYGYTF. The CDR3 region has the DNA TGTGCCAGCAGTCAGGGCAACTATGGCTACACCTTC.

V gene TRBV7-9 combines with J gene TRBJ1-5, with D possibly being TRBD1 (5 bases). Trimming took off 5 bases at V and 5 bases at J, with 10 bases between the two ends. The CDR3 consists of 13 residues. Germline CDR1 is SEHNR and CDR2 is FQNEAQ (reference sequence). The CDR3 loop is CASSLLTDQPQHF. In DNA, the CDR3 is TGTGCCAGCAGCCTATTGACAGATCAGCCCCAGCATTTT.

V is TRBV5-1 and J is TRBJ2-1, with TRBD1 identical over 11 bases. The CDR3 sequence is 16 residues long. From germline, CDR1 is SGHRS and CDR2 YFSETQ. The V segment lost 3 bases and the J segment 5 bases; nucleotides outside the gene matches: 7. CDR3 coding DNA: TGCGCCAGCAGCTATAGGACAGGGGGCTTGAACAATGAGCAGTTCTTC. It encodes CASSYRTGGLNNEQFF.

The chain has TRBV9 and TRBJ2-1; TRBD1 agrees at 8 bases. The junction had 3 bases not matched to a gene; V was cut back by 3 bases and J by 7 bases. Per germline, CDR1 SGDLS and CDR2 YYNGEE. This CDR3 contains 13 residues. Here the CDR3 DNA reads TGTGCCAGCAGCGACTACAGGGGGAATGAGCAGTTCTTC. Translation gives CASSDYRGNEQFF.

As for this clone: Its ends do not fully match the called genes, so a read error is possible. Other DNA sequences in the same sample also yield this CDR3. This chain connects TRBV28 to TRBJ1-1, with unresolved D. The length of the CDR3 is 15 residues. Germline CDR1 is MDHEN and CDR2 is SYDVKM. The CDR3, as DNA: TGTGCCAGCAGTTTGCATAGAATGAGAGGAGGTGAAGCCTTCTTT. The encoded protein is CASSLHRMRGGEAFF.

This rearrangement joins TRBV6-5 to TRBJ2-7, with TRBD2 matching 11 bases. The CDR3 sequence is 15 residues long. The germline V gene encodes CDR1 MNHEY and CDR2 SVGAGI. Trimming removed 5 bases from V and 2 bases from J; junction bases left unmatched: 5. CDR3 amino acids: CASSPLAGGPYEQYF. In nucleotides, the CDR3 is TGTGCCAGCAGTCCTCTAGCGGGGGGCCCCTACGAGCAGTACTTC.

This clone occurred once. CDR3 amino acids: CASSPTGLLSNQPQHF. In nucleotides, the CDR3 is TGTGCCAGCAGTCCAACAGGGTTGTTAAGCAATCAGCCCCAGCATTTT. The chain couples TRBV27 to TRBJ1-5; TRBD1 is a possible D gene (6 bases). The CDR3 runs to 16 residues. V lost 5 bases, J lost 1 base, and 15 bases lay in between. The V gene's germline CDR1 is MNHEY and CDR2 SMNVEV (reference sequence).

The chain recombines TRBV28 with TRBJ2-4, with a tentative D call TRBD2 (5 bases). This CDR3 has 17 amino acids. Per the germline V gene, CDR1 is MDHEN and CDR2 is SYDVKM. Trimming shortened V by 5 bases and J by 0 bases, and 17 bases separated the two germline ends. This CDR3 is CASSSGAFNVAKNIQYF. The CDR3 DNA sequence: TGTGCCAGCAGTAGCGGAGCTTTTAACGTAGCCAAAAACATTCAGTACTTC.

V and J are TRBV12-5 and TRBJ1-4; D remains unclear. This CDR3 has 14 residues. Germline V CDR1 and CDR2: LGHNT, FRNRAP. Trimming took 4 bases from V and 8 from J, leaving 14 bases between them. CDR3 sequence reads: CASGSSGVQEKLFF. The CDR3 DNA reads TGTGCTAGTGGTTCGTCCGGGGTCCAGGAAAAACTGTTTTTT. The entire variable domain, with the rest obtained from reference TRBV12-5 and TRBJ1-4, is as follows: DARVTQTPRHKVTEMGQEVTMRCQPILGHNTVFWYRQTMMQGLELLAYFRNRAPLDDSGMPKDRFSAEMPDATLATLKIQPSEPRDSAVYFCASGSSGVQEKLFFGSGTQLSVL.

The chain employs TRBV7-2 and TRBJ1-1; 8 nucleotides align to TRBD1. The CDR3 length is 13 residues. Unmatched junction bases numbered 5, after V lost 6 bases and J lost 5 bases. In germline, CDR1 is SGHTA, CDR2 FQGNSA. CDR3: CASRGQGRTEAFF. The CDR3 DNA is TGTGCCAGCAGAGGACAGGGACGGACTGAAGCTTTCTTT.

This chain links TRBV19 with TRBJ1-4; weak D call: TRBD1 (6 bases). This CDR3 spans 14 amino acids. Trimming took 7 bases from V and 7 from J, leaving 16 bases between them. The germline gives CDR1 LNHDA, CDR2 SQIVND (reference sequence). CDR3 protein: CASMDSPVGEKLFF. In DNA, the CDR3 is TGTGCCAGTATGGACAGCCCAGTCGGTGAAAAACTGTTTTTT.

In this sample, this clone turned up once. The gene calls are TRBV7-9 and TRBJ1-1; D might be TRBD1 (6 bases). Germline V lookup: CDR1 SEHNR, CDR2 FQNEAQ (reference sequence). Between the trimmed V and J ends, which lost 7 bases and 0 bases, there was a span of 9 bases. This CDR3 comprises 13 residues. This CDR3 reads CASINRVNTEAFF. The CDR3 nucleotides are TGTGCCAGCATTAACAGGGTGAACACTGAAGCTTTCTTT.

This clone has a single count. The genes are TRBV6-5 and TRBJ1-5; 10 bases agree with TRBD1. V lost 5 bases and J lost 4; bases outside the gene matches: 2. The CDR3 length is 14 residues. The germline V gene encodes CDR1 MNHEY and CDR2 SVGAGI. The CDR3 loop reads CASSMGQGNQPQHF. Here the CDR3 DNA reads TGTGCCAGCAGTATGGGACAGGGGAATCAGCCCCAGCATTTT.

For the CDR3, the DNA is TGTGCCAGTCGCCGGGACACGTCTGGATCTAACATTCAGTACTTC. It codes for CASRRDTSGSNIQYF. The chain is built from TRBV6-1 and TRBJ2-4, with D possibly being TRBD1 (6 bases). Trimming pared 9 bases from V and 7 bases from J, leaving 22 bases between. CDR3 size: 15 residues. CDR1 MNHNS and CDR2 SASEGT come from the germline V gene.

The genes are TRBV6-5 and TRBJ2-7, with 11 positions matching TRBD2. With 2 bases clipped from V and 5 bases from J, the junction kept 5 bases outside the gene matches. The CDR3 runs 15 residues. Germline V gene sequence: CDR1 MNHEY, CDR2 SVGAGI. The chain's CDR3 is CASSYATSGRHEQYF. The CDR3, as DNA: TGTGCCAGCAGTTACGCCACTAGCGGGAGACACGAGCAGTACTTC.

The V call is TRBV5-1, the J call TRBJ2-7, with 8 bases identical to TRBD1. The J segment lost 5 bases and the V segment lost 2 bases, leaving 6 bases of the junction unmatched. Germline CDR1 and CDR2: SGHRS and YFSETQ. This CDR3 comprises 14 residues. The CDR3 here is CASSLGQGAHEQYF. The CDR3 coding sequence is TGCGCCAGCAGCTTAGGGCAGGGGGCCCACGAGCAGTACTTC.

This clone was observed once. The CDR3 loop is CASSYSHSGASTEAFF. CDR3 nucleotides: TGTGCCAGCAGTTACTCTCACAGTGGTGCGTCGACTGAAGCTTTCTTT. This rearrangement joins TRBV6-5 to TRBJ1-1; D remains unclear. Germline CDR1 reads MNHEY; CDR2 reads SVGAGI. The CDR3 length is 16 residues. The V end lost 0 bases, the J end lost 5 bases, and 16 bases lay between the germline ends.

The genes are TRBV7-9 and TRBJ1-3, with 7 bases lining up with TRBD1. Losses at the gene ends were 6 bases for V and 0 bases for J; bases not matched to a gene: 8. Germline assignment: CDR1 SEHNR and CDR2 FQNEAQ (reference sequence). The CDR3 is 16 amino acids. The CDR3 coding sequence is TGTGCCAGCAGGGGTGAAGGGGGCGGCTCTGGAAACACCATATATTTT. Protein: CASRGEGGGSGNTIYF.

The chain couples TRBV7-8 to TRBJ1-1; tentative D call: TRBD1 (5 bases). The CDR3 sequence is 14 residues long. Germline CDR1 is SGHVS and CDR2 is FQNEAQ. Trimming stripped 1 base from V and 0 bases from J, with 6 bases between. CDR3 DNA sequence: TGTGCCAGCAGCTTAGGACAGATGAACACTGAAGCTTTCTTT. Translating gives CASSLGQMNTEAFF.

This clone turned up a few times. The chain recombines TRBV4-2 with TRBJ1-1; no clear D gene. CDR1 LGHNA and CDR2 YNFKEQ come from the germline V gene. The CDR3 runs 14 residues. V was trimmed by 0 bases and J by 3 bases, leaving 8 bases between them. The CDR3 sequence is CASSQENPDTEAFF. CDR3 nucleotides: TGTGCCAGCAGCCAAGAAAACCCAGACACTGAAGCTTTCTTT.